Each of the 5 T cell receptor beta chains below was sequenced from the same sample in a study of beta chain features in type 1 diabetes. Sequencing targeted expressed TCRB transcripts, as all isolated RNA had been reverse transcribed. The protocol was immunoSEQ multiplex PCR, while the TCRdb copy is restricted to in-frame clones and leaves out a portion. This table holds 110,000 or so clones, almost 40% found once. The sequenced sample was stem cell memory CD4+ T cells from blood. The receptors originated from a woman in her late teens or twenties in good health.

This chain joins TRBV30 and TRBJ2-3, with D unresolved. Trimming stripped 0 bases from V and 5 bases from J, with 15 bases between. CDR1 is GTSNPN and CDR2 is SVGIG in the germline V gene (reference sequence). The CDR3 is 15 residues long. The chain's CDR3 is CAWSVIQMNLDTQYF. The CDR3, as DNA: TGTGCCTGGAGTGTAATCCAGATGAATTTAGATACGCAGTATTTT.

The chain employs TRBV7-8 and TRBJ1-5, with D possibly TRBD1 on 6 matching bases. V shed 2 bases and J shed 4 bases, with 15 bases lying between them. Germline CDR1 is SGHVS and CDR2 is FQNEAQ. This CDR3 has 16 residues. The CDR3 coding sequence is TGTGCCAGCAGCTTATTGTCAGGGCAGGGGAATCAGCCCCAGCATTTT. Its translation: CASSLLSGQGNQPQHF.

This chain connects TRBV20-1 to TRBJ2-1; D gene uncertain. In germline, CDR1 is DFQATT, CDR2 SNEGSKA (reference sequence). The length of the CDR3 is 10 residues. The ends were cut back, 4 bases at V and 7 bases at J, with 5 bases in the middle. CDR3: CSATVNEQFF. Written as DNA, the CDR3 is TGCAGTGCTACGGTTAATGAGCAGTTCTTC.

In this sample, this clone turned up a few times. The chain combines TRBV7-2 with TRBJ2-1; 9 nucleotides match TRBD2. After removal of 2 bases from V and 6 bases from J, the junction contained 8 bases not matched to a gene. This CDR3 contains 16 residues. Germline V gives CDR1 SGHTA, CDR2 FQGNSA. The CDR3 bases are TGTGCCAGCAGCTTACTGGGGCTAGCGGGAAGCAATGAGCAGTTCTTC. This encodes CASSLLGLAGSNEQFF. The variable domain in full, completed from reference TRBV7-2 and TRBJ2-1, reads GAGVSQSPSNKVTEKGKDVELRCDPISGHTALYWYRQSLGQGLEFLIYFQGNSAPDKSGLPSDRFSAERTGGSVSTLTIQRTQQEDSAVYLCASSLLGLAGSNEQFFGPGTRLTVL.

This chain connects TRBV27 to TRBJ2-1; D possibly corresponds to TRBD2 (6 bases). The CDR3 contains 15 residues. CDR1 is MNHEY, CDR2 SMNVEV, per germline (reference sequence). Deletions cut 4 bases from V and 2 bases from J, with 12 bases between. The CDR3 reads CASSSRGRTYNEQFF. In DNA, the CDR3 is TGTGCCAGCAGTTCACGGGGGAGAACCTACAATGAGCAGTTCTTC.